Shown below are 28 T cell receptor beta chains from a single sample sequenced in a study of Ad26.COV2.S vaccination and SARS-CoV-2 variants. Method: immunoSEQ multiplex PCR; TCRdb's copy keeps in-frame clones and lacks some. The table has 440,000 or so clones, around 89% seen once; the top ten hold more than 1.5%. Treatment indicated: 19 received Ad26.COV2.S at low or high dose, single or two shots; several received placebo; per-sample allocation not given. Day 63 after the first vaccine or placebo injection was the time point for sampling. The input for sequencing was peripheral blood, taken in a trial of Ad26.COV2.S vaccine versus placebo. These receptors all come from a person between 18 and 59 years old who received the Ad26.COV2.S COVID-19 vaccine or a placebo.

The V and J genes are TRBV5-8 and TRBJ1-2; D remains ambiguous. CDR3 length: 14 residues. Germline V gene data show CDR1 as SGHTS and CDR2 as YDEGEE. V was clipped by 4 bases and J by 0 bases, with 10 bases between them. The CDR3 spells CASSGANPNYGYTF. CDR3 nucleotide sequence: TGTGCCAGCAGCGGAGCGAACCCTAACTATGGCTACACCTTC.

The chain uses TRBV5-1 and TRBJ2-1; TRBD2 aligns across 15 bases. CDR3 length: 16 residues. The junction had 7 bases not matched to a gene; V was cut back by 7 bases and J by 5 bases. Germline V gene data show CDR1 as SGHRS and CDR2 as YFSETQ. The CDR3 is CASVPWTSGRDNEQFF. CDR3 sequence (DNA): TGCGCCAGCGTACCCTGGACTAGCGGGAGGGACAATGAGCAGTTCTTC.

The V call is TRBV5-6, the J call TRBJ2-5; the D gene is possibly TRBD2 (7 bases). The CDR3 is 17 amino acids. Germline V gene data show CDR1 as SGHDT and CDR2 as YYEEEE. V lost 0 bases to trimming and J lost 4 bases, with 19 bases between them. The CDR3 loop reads CASSLAQYGGRIETQYF. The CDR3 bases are TGTGCCAGCAGCTTGGCCCAGTACGGGGGGCGAATAGAGACCCAGTACTTC.

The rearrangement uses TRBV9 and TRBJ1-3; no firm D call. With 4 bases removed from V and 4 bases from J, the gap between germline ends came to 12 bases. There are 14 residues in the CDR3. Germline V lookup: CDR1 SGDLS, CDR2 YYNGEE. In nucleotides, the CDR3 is TGTGCCAGCAGCAATTTGGGTCGGGGAAACACCATATATTTT. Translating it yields CASSNLGRGNTIYF. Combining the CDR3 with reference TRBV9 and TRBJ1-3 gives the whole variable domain DSGVTQTPKHLITATGQRVTLRCSPRSGDLSVYWYQQSLDQGLQFLIQYYNGEERAKGNILERFSAQQFPDLHSELNLSSLELGDSALYFCASSNLGRGNTIYFGEGSWLTVV.

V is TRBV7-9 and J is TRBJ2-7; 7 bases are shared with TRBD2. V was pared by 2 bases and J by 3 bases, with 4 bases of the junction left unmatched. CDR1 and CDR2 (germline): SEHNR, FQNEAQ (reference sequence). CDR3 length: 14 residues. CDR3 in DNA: TGTGCCAGCAGCTTAAGCGGGGCAGTCTACGAGCAGTACTTC. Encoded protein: CASSLSGAVYEQYF.

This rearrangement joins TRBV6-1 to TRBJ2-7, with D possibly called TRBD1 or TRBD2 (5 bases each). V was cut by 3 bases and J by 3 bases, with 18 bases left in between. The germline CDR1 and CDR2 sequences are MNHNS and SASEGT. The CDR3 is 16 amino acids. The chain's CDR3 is CASSDFQGALFYEQYF. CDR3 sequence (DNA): TGTGCCAGCAGTGATTTTCAGGGAGCCCTTTTCTACGAGCAGTACTTC.

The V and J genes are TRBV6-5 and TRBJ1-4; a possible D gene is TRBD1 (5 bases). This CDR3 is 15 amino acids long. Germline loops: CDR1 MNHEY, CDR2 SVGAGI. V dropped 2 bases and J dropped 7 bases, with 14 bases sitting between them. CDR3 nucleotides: TGTGCCAGCAGTTACACCGGGGGTGGAAGTGAAAAACTGTTTTTT. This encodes CASSYTGGGSEKLFF.

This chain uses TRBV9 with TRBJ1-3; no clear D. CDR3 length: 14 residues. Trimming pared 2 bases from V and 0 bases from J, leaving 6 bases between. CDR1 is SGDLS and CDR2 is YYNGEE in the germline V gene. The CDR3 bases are TGTGCCAGCAGCGTTGAGTACTCTGGAAACACCATATATTTT. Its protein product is CASSVEYSGNTIYF.

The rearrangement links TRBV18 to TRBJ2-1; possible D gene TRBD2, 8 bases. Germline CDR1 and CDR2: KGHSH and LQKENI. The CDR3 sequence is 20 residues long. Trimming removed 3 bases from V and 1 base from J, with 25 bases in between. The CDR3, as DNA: TGTGCCAGCTCACCCATCCCAAAGGGACAGCGGGGGTCATCCTACAATGAGCAGTTCTTC. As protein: CASSPIPKGQRGSSYNEQFF. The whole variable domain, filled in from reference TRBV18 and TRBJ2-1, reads NAGVMQNPRHLVRRRGQEARLRCSPMKGHSHVYWYRQLPEEGLKFMVYLQKENIIDESGMPKERFSAEFPKEGPSILRIQQVVRGDSAAYFCASSPIPKGQRGSSYNEQFFGPGTRLTVL.

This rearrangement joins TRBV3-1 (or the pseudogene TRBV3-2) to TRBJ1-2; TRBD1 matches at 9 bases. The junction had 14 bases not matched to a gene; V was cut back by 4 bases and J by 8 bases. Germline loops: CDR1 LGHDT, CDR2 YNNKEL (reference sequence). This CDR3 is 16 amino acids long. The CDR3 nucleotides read TGTGCCAGCAGCCCCGGTGCACAGGGGGCCTGGAGGGGCTACACCTTC. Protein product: CASSPGAQGAWRGYTF.

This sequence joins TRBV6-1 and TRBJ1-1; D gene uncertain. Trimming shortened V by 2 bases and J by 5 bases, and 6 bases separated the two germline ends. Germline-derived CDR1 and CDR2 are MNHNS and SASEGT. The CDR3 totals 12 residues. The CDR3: CASSERGTEAFF. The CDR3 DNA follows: TGTGCCAGCAGTGAAAGAGGGACTGAAGCTTTCTTT.

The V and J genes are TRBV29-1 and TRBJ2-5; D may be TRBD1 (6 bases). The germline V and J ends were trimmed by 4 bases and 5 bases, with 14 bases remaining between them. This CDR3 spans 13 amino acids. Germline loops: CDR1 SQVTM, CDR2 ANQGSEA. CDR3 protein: CSVGMGAVETQYF. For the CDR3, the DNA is TGCAGCGTTGGTATGGGGGCGGTTGAGACCCAGTACTTC.

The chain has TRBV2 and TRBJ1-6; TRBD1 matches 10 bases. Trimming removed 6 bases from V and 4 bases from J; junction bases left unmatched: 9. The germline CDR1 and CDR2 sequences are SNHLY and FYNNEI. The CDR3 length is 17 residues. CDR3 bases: TGTGCCAGCAGCCGGGACAGGGGCATATTTTATAATTCACCCCTCCACTTT. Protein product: CASSRDRGIFYNSPLHF.

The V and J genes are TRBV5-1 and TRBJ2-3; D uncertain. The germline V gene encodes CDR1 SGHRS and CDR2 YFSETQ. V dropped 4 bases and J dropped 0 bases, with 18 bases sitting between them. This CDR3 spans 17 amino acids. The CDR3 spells CASSTSVGASSTDTQYF. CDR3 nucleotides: TGCGCCAGCAGCACCTCCGTTGGCGCTTCGAGCACAGATACGCAGTATTTT.

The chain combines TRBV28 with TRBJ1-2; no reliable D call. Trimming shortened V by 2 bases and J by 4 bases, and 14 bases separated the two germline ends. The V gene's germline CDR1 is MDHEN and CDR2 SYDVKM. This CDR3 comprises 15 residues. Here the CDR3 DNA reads TGTGCCAGCAGTTTACAGAGAATCAACTTCTATGGCTACACCTTC. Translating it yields CASSLQRINFYGYTF.

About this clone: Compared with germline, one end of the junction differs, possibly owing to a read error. The CDR3 loop reads CSALWTGMSVF. Here the CDR3 DNA reads TGCAGTGCACTTTGGACAGGGATGTCGGTCTTT. The V call is TRBV20-1, the J call TRBJ1-1, with 8 bases fitting TRBD1. Germline assignment: CDR1 DFQATT and CDR2 SNEGSKA (reference sequence). The CDR3 consists of 11 residues.

CDR3 DNA sequence: TGTGCCTGTCTTAGCGGGCCCCTCCCGAGGGAGCTGTTTTTT. Translated, it gives CACLSGPLPRELFF. This sequence joins TRBV30 and TRBJ2-2; 7 bases line up with TRBD2. Per germline, CDR1 GTSNPN and CDR2 SVGIG (reference sequence). CDR3 length: 14 residues. The V gene end was trimmed by 6 bases and the J gene end by 9 bases; junction bases not matched to a gene: 13.

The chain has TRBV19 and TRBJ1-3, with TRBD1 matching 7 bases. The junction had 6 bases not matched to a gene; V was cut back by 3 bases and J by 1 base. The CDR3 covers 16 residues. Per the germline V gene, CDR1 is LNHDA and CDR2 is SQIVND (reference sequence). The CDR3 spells CASSISLGQSGNTIYF. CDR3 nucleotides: TGTGCCAGTAGTATTTCATTGGGACAGTCTGGAAACACCATATATTTT.

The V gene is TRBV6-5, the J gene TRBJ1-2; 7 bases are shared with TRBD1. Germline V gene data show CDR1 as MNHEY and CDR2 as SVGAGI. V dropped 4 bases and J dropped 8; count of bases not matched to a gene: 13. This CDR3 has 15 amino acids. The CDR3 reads CASSLTGVGRVGYTF. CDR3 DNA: TGTGCCAGCAGTTTAACAGGGGTCGGTCGGGTAGGCTACACCTTC.

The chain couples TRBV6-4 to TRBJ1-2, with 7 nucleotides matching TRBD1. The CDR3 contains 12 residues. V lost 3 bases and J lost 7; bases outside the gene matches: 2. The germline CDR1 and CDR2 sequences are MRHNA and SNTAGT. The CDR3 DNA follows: TGTGCCAGCAGTGAAGGGGGCGGTGGCTACACCTTC. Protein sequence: CASSEGGGGYTF.

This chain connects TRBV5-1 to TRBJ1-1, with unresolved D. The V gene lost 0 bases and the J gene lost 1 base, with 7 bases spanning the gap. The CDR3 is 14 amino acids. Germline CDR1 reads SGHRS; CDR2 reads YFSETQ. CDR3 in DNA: TGCGCCAGCAGCTTGGCCCCGTCGAACACTGAAGCTTTCTTT. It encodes CASSLAPSNTEAFF.

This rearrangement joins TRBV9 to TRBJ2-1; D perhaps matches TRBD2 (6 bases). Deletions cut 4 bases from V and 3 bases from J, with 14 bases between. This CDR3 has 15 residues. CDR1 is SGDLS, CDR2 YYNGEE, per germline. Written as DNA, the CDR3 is TGTGCCAGCAGCTCCACGGGACTCGGCTACAATGAGCAGTTCTTC. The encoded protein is CASSSTGLGYNEQFF.

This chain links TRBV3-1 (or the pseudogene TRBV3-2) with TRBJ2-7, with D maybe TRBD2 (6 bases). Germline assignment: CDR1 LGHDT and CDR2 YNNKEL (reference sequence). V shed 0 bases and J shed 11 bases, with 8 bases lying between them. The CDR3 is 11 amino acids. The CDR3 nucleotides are TGTGCCAGCAGCCAAGACCAGCGGGAGTACTTC. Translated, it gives CASSQDQREYF.

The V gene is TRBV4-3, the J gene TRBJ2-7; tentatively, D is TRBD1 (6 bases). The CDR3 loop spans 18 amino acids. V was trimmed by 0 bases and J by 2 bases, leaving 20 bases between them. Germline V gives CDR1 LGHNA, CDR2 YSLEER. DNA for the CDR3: TGCGCCAGCAGCCAAGATCGAATCACCGGGACACCTACCTACGAGCAGTACTTC. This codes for CASSQDRITGTPTYEQYF.

CDR3: CASSIDRAPINEQFF. CDR3 nucleotide sequence: TGTGCCAGTAGTATAGACAGGGCCCCAATCAATGAGCAGTTCTTC. This sequence joins TRBV19 and TRBJ2-1, with D maybe TRBD1 (5 bases). From germline, CDR1 is LNHDA and CDR2 SQIVND (reference sequence). This CDR3 contains 15 residues. V dropped 0 bases and J dropped 6 bases, with 12 bases sitting between them.

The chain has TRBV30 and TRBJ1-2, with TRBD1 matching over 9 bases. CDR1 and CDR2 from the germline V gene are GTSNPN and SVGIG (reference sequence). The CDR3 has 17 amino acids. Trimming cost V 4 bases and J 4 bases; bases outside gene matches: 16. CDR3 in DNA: TGTGCCTGGATCGAGACGAAGACAGGGGGGATCGCCTATGGCTACACCTTC. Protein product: CAWIETKTGGIAYGYTF.

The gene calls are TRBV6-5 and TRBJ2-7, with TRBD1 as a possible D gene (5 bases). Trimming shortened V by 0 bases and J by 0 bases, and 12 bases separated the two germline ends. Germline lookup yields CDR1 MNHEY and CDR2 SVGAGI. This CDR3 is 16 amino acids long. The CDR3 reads CASSYSTASLSYEQYF. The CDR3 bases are TGTGCCAGCAGTTACTCGACAGCCAGTCTCTCCTACGAGCAGTACTTC.

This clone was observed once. CDR3 in amino acids: CASSRGNYEQYF. For the CDR3, the DNA is TGTGCCAGCAGCAGGGGCAACTACGAGCAGTACTTC. V and J are TRBV11-2 and TRBJ2-7, with a weak D call TRBD1 (5 bases). V was cut by 5 bases and J by 3 bases, with 8 bases left in between. The CDR3 covers 12 residues. CDR1 and CDR2 from the germline V gene are SGHAT and FQNNGV.